These 11 T cell receptor beta chains came from one sample sequenced in a study of cytotoxic CD8 clonotypes in ibrutinib-treated CLL. Produced via immunoSEQ multiplex PCR; TCRdb's table is partial and in-frame only. This table has some 30,000 clones, 76% appearing once. The sequencing here drew on PBMCs, taken after 36 months of ibrutinib treatment. The receptors shown here come from a human donor with chronic lymphocytic leukemia.

At least ten counts were recorded for this clone. The V and J genes are TRBV7-8 and TRBJ2-3; perhaps TRBD2 as D (5 bases). V dropped 5 bases and J dropped 0 bases, with 12 bases sitting between them. The length of the CDR3 is 15 residues. The V gene's germline CDR1 is SGHVS and CDR2 FQNEAQ. In nucleotides, the CDR3 is TGTGCCAGCAGCCCCCCCGGACTGAGCACAGATACGCAGTATTTT. This gives the protein CASSPPGLSTDTQYF.

V is TRBV5-1 and J is TRBJ1-1; D is unclear. This CDR3 comprises 14 residues. From germline, CDR1 is SGHRS and CDR2 YFSETQ. Deletions cut 4 bases from V and 1 base from J, with 11 bases between. The CDR3 here is CASSLIDGNTEAFF. CDR3 nucleotides: TGCGCCAGCAGCCTAATCGACGGGAACACTGAAGCTTTCTTT.

The CDR3 bases are TGTGCCAGCCAACCCGGGACAGGCTACGAGCAGTACTTC. As protein: CASQPGTGYEQYF. This chain connects TRBV6-1 to TRBJ2-7; 8 nucleotides match TRBD1. This CDR3 comprises 13 residues. The germline V gene encodes CDR1 MNHNS and CDR2 SASEGT. Trimming removed 8 bases from V and 3 bases from J; junction bases left unmatched: 6.

J is TRBJ2-7 and V is TRBV2; tentative D call: TRBD1 (6 bases). Germline CDR1 reads SNHLY; CDR2 reads FYNNEI. Trimming removed 8 bases from V and 5 bases from J, with 19 bases in between. CDR3 length: 14 residues. The CDR3 is CASHLDSIVHEQYF. The CDR3 DNA follows: TGTGCCAGCCACTTGGACAGCATCGTCCACGAGCAGTACTTC. Full variable domain (outside the CDR3, taken from reference TRBV2 and TRBJ2-7): EPEVTQTPSHQVTQMGQEVILRCVPISNHLYFYWYRQILGQKVEFLVSFYNNEISEKSEIFDDQFSVERPDGSNFTLKIRSTKLEDSAMYFCASHLDSIVHEQYFGPGTRLTVT.

In its sample, this clone was seen a few times. The chain carries TRBV29-1 and TRBJ2-1; TRBD2 might be the D (7 bases). The CDR3 is made up of 15 amino acids. Germline V gene sequence: CDR1 SQVTM, CDR2 ANQGSEA. V lost 1 base, J lost 4 bases, and 14 bases lay in between. CDR3 residues: CSVEGSAGAYNEQFF. The DNA of the CDR3 is TGCAGCGTTGAAGGGTCTGCGGGGGCTTACAATGAGCAGTTCTTC.

This chain uses TRBV27 with TRBJ1-1; 8 positions agree with TRBD1. The V gene end was trimmed by 5 bases and the J gene end by 3 bases; junction bases not matched to a gene: 11. In germline, CDR1 is MNHEY, CDR2 SMNVEV (reference sequence). CDR3 length equals 16 residues. The CDR3 reads CASSHGQGGLDTEAFF. DNA of the CDR3: TGTGCCAGCAGTCACGGACAGGGAGGGTTGGACACTGAAGCTTTCTTT.

Only one count was recorded for this clone. The V and J genes are TRBV27 and TRBJ2-7; D is undetermined. Germline V gene lookup returns CDR1 MNHEY and CDR2 SMNVEV (reference sequence). V dropped 3 bases and J dropped 6 bases, with 12 bases sitting between them. The CDR3 totals 13 residues. The CDR3 protein is CASSFYSTSEQYF. The CDR3 bases are TGTGCCAGCAGTTTTTACAGCACCAGCGAGCAGTACTTC.

This chain joins TRBV7-3 and TRBJ1-2, with D unclear. The V gene lost 1 base and the J gene lost 7 bases, with 19 bases spanning the gap. The germline V gene encodes CDR1 SGHTA and CDR2 FQGTGA. The length of the CDR3 is 16 residues. This CDR3 reads CASSLSGGLTSGGYTF. The CDR3 DNA reads TGTGCCAGCAGCTTAAGTGGAGGCCTTACCAGCGGTGGCTACACCTTC.

This clone was detected only a few times. The chain recombines TRBV4-2 with TRBJ2-1; no clear D gene. Between the trimmed V and J ends, which lost 0 bases and 5 bases, there was a span of 2 bases. The CDR3 has 12 amino acids. Germline CDR1 reads LGHNA; CDR2 reads YNFKEQ. CDR3 residues: CASSQDDNEQFF. For the CDR3, the DNA is TGTGCCAGCAGCCAAGATGACAATGAGCAGTTCTTC.

This clone was detected once. The rearrangement uses TRBV6-5 and TRBJ1-4, with TRBD1 matching over 11 bases. Trimming cost V 8 bases and J 8 bases; bases outside gene matches: 10. Germline assignment: CDR1 MNHEY and CDR2 SVGAGI. This CDR3 is 15 amino acids long. Here the CDR3 reads CASSGTGGDWEKLFF. The CDR3 DNA is TGTGCCAGCTCCGGGACAGGGGGAGATTGGGAAAAACTGTTTTTT.

This chain uses TRBV15 with TRBJ1-2; D remains unclear. CDR3 length: 15 residues. V gave up 1 base and J gave up 3 bases, with 12 bases separating them. Germline values: CDR1 LNHNV, CDR2 YYDKDF (reference sequence). For the CDR3, the DNA is TGTGCCACCAGCAGAGTTCCGACGGAACACTATGGCTACACCTTC. This codes for CATSRVPTEHYGYTF.